The present T cell receptor beta chain was sequenced within a study of blood T cells in healthy people across ages. Study conclusions and caveats: Without sorted subsets, naive and antigen-experienced compartments could not be conclusively compared. In older individuals, TCR beta diversity per million T cells was lower, falling roughly linearly with age. Higher naive T cell percentage went strongly together with higher TCR beta diversity.

A single count supports this clonotype. Its specificity is unknown. It was with a sample-barcoded 5' primer and a J-beta primer mix that a second PCR of about 6 to 11 cycles was run. TCRdb re-called the 5' RACE reads with MiXCR, one entry per CDR3 protein. The data contain roughly 720,000 distinct CDR3 sequences, about 53% of them singletons. The sequence was collected from a man older than 75 in good health. The sequenced sample was blood.

As DNA, the CDR3 is TGTGCCAGCAGTTCGACAGGGGGCCGTGTAGATACGCAGTATTTT. Its translation is CASSSTGGRVDTQYF. The chain uses TRBV28 and TRBJ2-3; the match to TRBD1 covers 10 bases. The CDR3 runs 15 residues. J gave up 5 bases and V 4 bases, and 6 bases lay outside the gene matches. The germline gives CDR1 MDHEN, CDR2 SYDVKM.